The following is a T cell receptor (beta chain) sequence with its context. What it recognizes is unknown. This specimen belongs to a study of radiotherapy plus CTLA-4 blockade in lung cancer. For the study at large: Across the patients, objective responses occurred in approximately 20%, and disease control in roughly 33%.

Findings and limits, study-wide: After radiotherapy and ipilimumab, tumor-derived clones expanded in peripheral blood. In blood, early T cell clone dynamics reportedly predicted response best, together with interferon-beta.

TCRdb keeps only in-frame clones here, not all; method: immunoSEQ multiplex PCR. The profile shows around 55,000 clones, approximately 82% of them singletons. CDR1 MNHNY and CDR2 SVGAGI come from the germline V gene (reference sequence). The trim removed 5 bases at V and 2 bases at J, leaving 3 bases unmatched. The CDR3 consists of 15 residues. Focal radiation with ipilimumab CTLA-4 blockade was given to patients with chemo-refractory metastatic non-small-cell lung cancer. The chain recombines TRBV6-6 with TRBJ2-3, with 11 bases fitting TRBD2. Material: peripheral blood, obtained from a patient treated with radiotherapy plus ipilimumab. This sequence was found in a human donor with non-small cell lung cancer whose response to radiotherapy plus ipilimumab could not be evaluated. The CDR3 nucleotides are TGTGCCAGCAGTGATAGCGGGGGGGCCACAGATACGCAGTATTTT. This translates into CASSDSGGATDTQYF.